The 21 T cell receptor beta chains reported below all come from one sample, sequenced in a study of CD8 T cells in ankylosing spondylitis. General study results and limits: A TCR beta motif made of 7 to 9 highly homologous variants seemed typical of ankylosing spondylitis blood.

Antigen specificity for these receptors is unknown. Each CDR3 protein is one row after TCRdb ran MiXCR on the 5' RACE reads. The data hold around 770,000 distinct CDR3 sequences, with around 20% observed a single time. The specimen sequenced was blood, either unsorted or a sorted T cell fraction (not recorded which). The receptors come from a male donor with ankylosing spondylitis.

The chain joins TRBV7-2 to TRBJ2-1; D perhaps matches TRBD2 (6 bases). This CDR3 is built from 13 residues. Looked up from germline, CDR1 is SGHTA and CDR2 is FQGNSA. Trimming cost V 6 bases and J 3 bases, with 9 bases left between them. The CDR3 coding sequence is TGTGCCAGCAGGGTGGACTACTACAATGAGCAGTTCTTC. It encodes CASRVDYYNEQFF. The entire variable domain, with the rest obtained from reference TRBV7-2 and TRBJ2-1, is as follows: GAGVSQSPSNKVTEKGKDVELRCDPISGHTALYWYRQSLGQGLEFLIYFQGNSAPDKSGLPSDRFSAERTGGSVSTLTIQRTQQEDSAVYLCASRVDYYNEQFFGPGTRLTVL.

This clonotype was seen a handful of times. The chain is built from TRBV27 and TRBJ2-7; maybe TRBD1 (5 bases). Germline V gene data show CDR1 as MNHEY and CDR2 as SMNVEV (reference sequence). The V end lost 0 bases, the J end lost 6 bases, and 18 bases lay between the germline ends. The CDR3 length is 16 residues. CDR3 DNA sequence: TGTGCCAGCAGTTTATCTCCAGGGCGAGTAGGATCCGAGCAGTACTTC. Protein product: CASSLSPGRVGSEQYF.

The chain combines TRBV5-1 with TRBJ2-1; no reliable D call. V was cut by 4 bases and J by 4 bases, with 15 bases left in between. Germline assignment: CDR1 SGHRS and CDR2 YFSETQ. The CDR3 is made up of 15 amino acids. CDR3 residues: CASSSTSANYNEQFF. The CDR3 DNA reads as TGCGCCAGCAGCAGTACAAGCGCGAATTACAATGAGCAGTTCTTC.

In this sample, this clonotype turned up many times. The rearrangement uses TRBV5-1 and TRBJ2-3; D may correspond to TRBD1 or TRBD2 (5 bases each). Trimming left V 3 bases short and J 1 base short, with 6 bases between. CDR3 length: 13 amino acids. Per germline, CDR1 SGHRS and CDR2 YFSETQ. The CDR3 sequence is CASSWDGTDTQYF. In DNA, the CDR3 is TGCGCCAGCAGCTGGGACGGCACAGATACGCAGTATTTT.

There are a few counts of this clonotype. V gene TRBV5-1 combines with J gene TRBJ2-1; perhaps TRBD2 as D (5 bases). Germline CDR1 SGHRS, CDR2 YFSETQ. This CDR3 comprises 13 residues. V lost 5 bases and J 5 bases, leaving 11 bases between the germline ends. The CDR3 is CASRDWGDNEQFF. In nucleotides, the CDR3 is TGCGCCAGCAGGGACTGGGGAGACAATGAGCAGTTCTTC.

This clonotype was observed many times. This rearrangement joins TRBV18 to TRBJ2-5; D gene ambiguous. The germline V gene has CDR1 KGHSH and CDR2 LQKENI. This CDR3 is 11 amino acids long. The V end lost 8 bases, the J end lost 4 bases, and 8 bases lay between the germline ends. CDR3 sequence (DNA): TGTGCCAGCAGCCCCTCAGAGACCCAGTACTTC. Encoded protein: CASSPSETQYF.

This sequence joins TRBV2 and TRBJ2-3; D perhaps matches TRBD2 (6 bases). Trimming removed 10 bases at V and 0 bases at J, with 17 bases between. Per germline, CDR1 SNHLY and CDR2 FYNNEI. The CDR3 sequence is 15 residues long. Here the CDR3 DNA reads TGTGCCACCTCTGGCGGGATTACTAGCACAGATACGCAGTATTTT. It is translated as CATSGGITSTDTQYF.

CDR3 DNA: TGTGCCAGCAGCATTTTCCCCGGACTAGTCCATCCCTACGAGCAGTACTTC. Its protein is CASSIFPGLVHPYEQYF. The chain employs TRBV21-1 and TRBJ2-7; the table's D gene call, TRBD2, was not cross checked with the DNA. TRBV21-1 has pseudogene status. This CDR3 region has 17 residues.

The rearrangement uses TRBV4-1 and TRBJ2-5; 8 bases map to TRBD2. Germline V gene sequence: CDR1 MGHRA, CDR2 YSYEKL. The CDR3 contains 15 residues. With 1 base clipped from V and 5 bases from J, the junction kept 6 bases outside the gene matches. This chain's CDR3 is CASSQGSGGGETQYF. The DNA of the CDR3 is TGCGCCAGCAGCCAAGGTTCCGGGGGGGGGGAGACCCAGTACTTC.

The table lists this clonotype with a few counts. The chain joins TRBV5-1 to TRBJ2-5; unclear D gene. Trimming removed 0 bases at V and 1 base at J, with 10 bases between. Germline assignment: CDR1 SGHRS and CDR2 YFSETQ. The CDR3 is 15 amino acids. The CDR3 coding sequence is TGCGCCAGCAGCTTGGATCGCGTTATCCAAGAGACCCAGTACTTC. This gives the protein CASSLDRVIQETQYF.

The V and J genes are TRBV10-3 and TRBJ2-5; D not certain. CDR3 size: 14 residues. Germline lookup yields CDR1 ENHRY and CDR2 SYGVKD. V was pared by 6 bases and J by 5 bases, with 16 bases between. Written as DNA, the CDR3 is TGTGCCATCAGCCTGAGGAAAGAGGTGGAGACCCAGTACTTC. Translating it yields CAISLRKEVETQYF.

This clonotype has only a few counts. The rearrangement uses TRBV20-1 and TRBJ1-1; D is unresolved. The CDR3 extends over 11 amino acids. Germline values: CDR1 DFQATT, CDR2 SNEGSKA (reference sequence). V shed 3 bases and J shed 6 bases, with 8 bases lying between them. CDR3 sequence reads: CSARDGPEAFF. The CDR3 coding sequence is TGCAGTGCTAGGGACGGCCCTGAAGCTTTCTTT.

The J gene is TRBJ2-1, the V gene TRBV5-5; 7 positions match TRBD2. The CDR3 loop spans 16 amino acids. CDR1 and CDR2 from the germline V gene are SGHKS and YYEKEE (reference sequence). Germline trimming cut 4 bases from V and 2 bases from J; bases unmatched to any gene: 9. CDR3 in DNA: TGTGCCAGCAGCCCGCGGCTAGCGGCTACCTACAATGAGCAGTTCTTC. Its translation is CASSPRLAATYNEQFF.

The chain links TRBV11-3 to TRBJ2-5; no clear D gene. The CDR3 covers 15 residues. From germline, CDR1 is SGHNT and CDR2 YENEEA. With 1 base removed from V and 0 bases from J, the gap between germline ends came to 9 bases. The chain's CDR3 is CASSLAAANQETQYF. For the CDR3, the DNA is TGTGCCAGCAGCTTAGCGGCGGCTAACCAAGAGACCCAGTACTTC.

The rearrangement links TRBV6-2 or TRBV6-3 to TRBJ2-2; maybe TRBD2 (6 bases). The germline CDR1 and CDR2 sequences are MNHEY and SVGEGT. V was trimmed by 7 bases and J by 4 bases, leaving 13 bases between them. This CDR3 is built from 14 residues. The CDR3: CASIPRELTGELFF. CDR3 nucleotide sequence: TGTGCCAGCATTCCCCGGGAGCTCACCGGGGAGCTGTTTTTT.

There are a few counts of this clonotype. The V gene is TRBV6-1, the J gene TRBJ1-5, with a weak D call TRBD1 (5 bases). V was shortened by 2 bases and J by 1 base, with 9 bases between the two germline ends. This CDR3 contains 15 residues. Germline V CDR1 and CDR2: MNHNS, SASEGT. The CDR3 spells CASSEKGLSNQPQHF. The CDR3 DNA reads TGTGCCAGCAGTGAAAAGGGGTTAAGCAATCAGCCCCAGCATTTT.

This clonotype has a handful of counts. The chain is built from TRBV11-2 and TRBJ2-1; maybe TRBD2 (6 bases). The CDR3 has 15 amino acids. Germline assignment: CDR1 SGHAT and CDR2 FQNNGV. The ends were cut back, 5 bases at V and 8 bases at J, with 19 bases in the middle. The chain's CDR3 is CASSVRLEGLDEQFF. The CDR3 nucleotides are TGTGCCAGCAGCGTTCGACTAGAGGGCCTCGATGAGCAGTTCTTC.

This clonotype has a handful of counts. V is TRBV5-1 and J is TRBJ1-3; D possibly corresponds to TRBD1 (6 bases). The germline V gene has CDR1 SGHRS and CDR2 YFSETQ. This CDR3 comprises 15 residues. V was trimmed by 2 bases and J by 0 bases, leaving 9 bases between them. DNA of the CDR3: TGCGCCAGCAGCTTTGACAGGCCCTCTGGAAACACCATATATTTT. It translates to CASSFDRPSGNTIYF.

V usage is TRBV7-2 and J usage is TRBJ2-5; a possible D gene is TRBD1 (5 bases). This CDR3 contains 14 residues. Germline V gene sequence: CDR1 SGHTA, CDR2 FQGNSA. The V end lost 1 base, the J end lost 4 bases, and 10 bases lay between the germline ends. The CDR3 region has the DNA TGTGCCAGCAGCTTAGTGTGGGGCCCAGAGACCCAGTACTTC. It is translated as CASSLVWGPETQYF.

CDR3 in DNA: TGTGCCAGCAGGGGGACATTTAGCTCCTATAATTCACCCCTCCACTTT. The encoded protein is CASRGTFSSYNSPLHF. The chain carries TRBV6-1 and TRBJ1-6; D possibly corresponds to TRBD1 (6 bases). Germline CDR1 and CDR2: MNHNS and SASEGT. Trimming removed 6 bases at V and 0 bases at J, with 12 bases between. The CDR3 totals 16 residues.

This clonotype has only a few counts. The chain is built from TRBV2 and TRBJ2-5; 9 bases are shared with TRBD1. CDR3 size: 14 residues. V dropped 7 bases and J dropped 5; count of bases not matched to a gene: 8. Germline lookup yields CDR1 SNHLY and CDR2 FYNNEI. The CDR3 is CASTPGQGGETQYF. In DNA, the CDR3 is TGTGCCAGCACCCCGGGACAGGGTGGCGAGACCCAGTACTTC.